This TCR beta chain came from a study of blood T cell repertoires in COVID-19. Only in-frame clones appear in the TCRdb table, and some are missing; sequencing was by immunoSEQ multiplex PCR. The table has about 240,000 clones, around nine tenths seen once. Unmatched junction bases numbered 7, after V lost 3 bases and J lost 0 bases. The CDR3 loop spans 16 amino acids. The V gene's germline CDR1 is LNHDA and CDR2 SQIVND (reference sequence). The sample taken for sequencing was peripheral blood. The source is a woman between 70 and 85 years old with active or convalescent COVID-19. The V and J genes are TRBV19 and TRBJ2-7; 8 bases line up with TRBD1. The CDR3 loop is CASSITGTGGSYEQYF. The CDR3 DNA reads TGTGCCAGTAGTATCACCGGGACAGGCGGCTCCTACGAGCAGTACTTC. Full variable domain (missing parts from reference TRBV19 and TRBJ2-7): DGGITQSPKYLFRKEGQNVTLSCEQNLNHDAMYWYRQDPGQGLRLIYYSQIVNDFQKGDIAEGYSVSREKKESFPLTVTSAQKNPTAFYLCASSITGTGGSYEQYFGPGTRLTVT.